Only a few counts were recorded for the clone carrying this T cell receptor beta chain. Its antigen is unknown. The data stem from a study of T-cell reconstitution after alpha-beta-depleted transplantation in children. CDR3 length: 13 residues. Between the trimmed V and J ends, which lost 4 bases and 6 bases, there was a span of 15 bases. CDR1 is SQVTM, CDR2 ANQGSEA, per germline. It was with unique molecular identifiers that the TCRbeta library was prepared. TCRdb reanalysed the PCR reads using MiXCR and keeps one entry per CDR3 protein. The sample yields around 300,000 distinct CDR3 sequences, over 9.5% seen once. Broader study findings: It was surviving recipient T cells and thymic progenitors that gave some patients high TCRbeta diversity at day 60. Alpha-beta T cells present about two months after transplant were reported to originate from several hundred expanded graft clones. T-cell counts and diversity at one year following transplant were attributed mainly to newly produced T cells.

Here the sequenced sample was PBMCs, taken before TCRalphabeta/CD19-depleted stem cell transplant. The TCR originated in a boy in the first two years of life with acute myeloid leukemia, due to receive a stem cell transplant. V and J are TRBV29-1 and TRBJ1-1, with a possible D match to TRBD1 (6 bases). The CDR3 sequence: CSVAGDVLAEAFF. CDR3 in DNA: TGCAGCGTTGCAGGGGATGTTTTGGCTGAAGCTTTCTTT.